These T cell receptor beta chains were read from a single sample in a study of cytomegalovirus exposure and HLA in healthy donors. Assay: immunoSEQ multiplex PCR; the TCRdb copy retains only in-frame clones and omits some. The table has about 190,000 clones, about 80% seen once. Sample: PBMCs. The receptor source for this set is a woman aged 30 to 39 in good health and CMV-seropositive. Each CDR3 is given without its conserved first and last residue. Fields, in order: V gene, J gene, CDR3 protein.

V: TRBV30
J: TRBJ2-1
CDR3: AVQVYNEQF

V: TRBV27
J: TRBJ2-7
CDR3: ASSFSQGSEQY

V: TRBV6-1
J: TRBJ1-6
CDR3: ASSEEAGGYSPLH

V: TRBV7-6
J: TRBJ2-1
CDR3: ASSRTSGATYNEQF

V: TRBV29-1
J: TRBJ1-1
CDR3: SVLGQGERSF

V: TRBV7-2
J: TRBJ2-7
CDR3: ASSLRTSGRALEQY

V: TRBV19
J: TRBJ1-6
CDR3: ASREGQSFFSSYNSPLH

V: TRBV7-9
J: TRBJ2-4
CDR3: ASSLGEQGGNIQY

V: TRBV6-5
J: TRBJ2-2
CDR3: ASSGRDSQGGELF

V: TRBV27
J: TRBJ2-7
CDR3: ASSSGLASREQY

V: TRBV30
J: TRBJ2-5
CDR3: AWSIAGGQETQY

V: TRBV18
J: TRBJ1-1
CDR3: ASSPGDTEAF

V: TRBV6-5
J: TRBJ2-7
CDR3: ASSPWTATYEQY

V: TRBV25-1
J: TRBJ2-7
CDR3: ASSEPGRAYEQY

V: TRBV5-8
J: TRBJ2-5
CDR3: ASTLGTGAYQETQY

V: TRBV10-3
J: TRBJ2-3
CDR3: AISEYHAGRSGTDTQY

V: TRBV9
J: TRBJ2-7
CDR3: ASSTGTGYEQY

V: TRBV27
J: TRBJ2-1
CDR3: ASSFGTPIYHNEQF

V: TRBV9
J: .
CDR3: ASSVGWGGGYEQY

V: TRBV7-2
J: TRBJ1-5
CDR3: ASSLERVYNQPQH

V: TRBV28
J: TRBJ1-1
CDR3: ASSSSGTEAF

V: TRBV4-2
J: TRBJ2-4
CDR3: ASSQGGDPGIQY

V: TRBV6-6
J: TRBJ2-7
CDR3: ASSYSGGGGSSEQY

V: TRBV10-2
J: TRBJ2-3
CDR3: ASGGGQGARTDTQY

V: TRBV5-5
J: TRBJ1-1
CDR3: ASSPTTVAAF

V: TRBV6-5
J: TRBJ1-6
CDR3: ASSSRLPSSPLH

V: TRBV11-2
J: TRBJ2-2
CDR3: ASSSFAGEGELF

V: TRBV5-6
J: TRBJ2-2
CDR3: ASSLTRNTGELF

V: TRBV28
J: TRBJ2-1
CDR3: ASWAGESSYNEQF

V: TRBV4-2
J: TRBJ2-4
CDR3: ASSQDARLAGGPGYKNIQY

V: TRBV5-6
J: TRBJ1-5
CDR3: ASSIGQPSNQPQH

V: TRBV11-2
J: TRBJ1-1
CDR3: ASSRGQATPNTEAF

V: TRBV5-1
J: TRBJ2-1
CDR3: ASSLNPSGGANEQF

V: TRBV28
J: TRBJ2-1
CDR3: ASSYSLSYNEQF

V: TRBV27
J: TRBJ2-1
CDR3: ASSVSGSSYNEQF

V: TRBV6-1
J: TRBJ1-4
CDR3: ASSWTGQNEKLF

V: TRBV29-1
J: TRBJ1-6
CDR3: SVRGDRNSPLH

V: TRBV13
J: TRBJ2-5
CDR3: ASSVAYQETQY

V: TRBV28
J: TRBJ1-5
CDR3: ASFQGNQPQH

V: TRBV28
J: TRBJ2-2
CDR3: ASLLAGGTTGELF

V: TRBV4-1
J: TRBJ2-3
CDR3: ASSQAGGRADTQY

V: TRBV7-8
J: TRBJ2-1
CDR3: ASSTTSGSNEQF

V: TRBV19
J: TRBJ1-5
CDR3: ASRAGRDSNQPQH